These 26 T cell receptor beta chains were all obtained from the same sample, sequenced in a study of identifying expanded T cells in peripheral blood. The assay was immunoSEQ multiplex PCR, and TCRdb's table has in-frame clones only and misses some. Of tens of thousands of clones in the sample, around 83% were seen once. Material: blood. The receptors derive from a person aged 18-70 years in good health.

This clone has just a few counts. The chain uses TRBV7-3 and TRBJ2-3; D call uncertain. The CDR3 totals 14 residues. The ends were cut back, 2 bases at V and 6 bases at J, with 12 bases in the middle. The germline V gene encodes CDR1 SGHTA and CDR2 FQGTGA. DNA for the CDR3: TGTGCCAGCAGCTTATACGGCCCATCGGATACGCAGTATTTT. The encoded protein is CASSLYGPSDTQYF.

As for this clone: The germline gene is not matched at one end of the junction; a read error may be the cause. The chain couples TRBV5-1 to TRBJ2-1; D possibly corresponds to TRBD2 (5 bases). Germline CDR1 and CDR2: SGHRS and YFSETQ. The CDR3 contains 13 residues. The DNA of the CDR3 is TGCGCCAGCAGCTTGGACGCGACAACTAGTAGGATCTTC. Translation: CASSLDATTSRIF.

The chain employs TRBV25-1 and TRBJ1-1, with D possibly being TRBD1 (6 bases). Trimming took off 10 bases at V and 1 base at J, with 10 bases between the two ends. Germline V gene sequence: CDR1 MGHDK, CDR2 SYGVNS. This CDR3 comprises 12 residues. The CDR3 coding sequence is TGTGCCACCCAGGGACAGAACACTGAAGCTTTCTTT. This translates into CATQGQNTEAFF.

This chain links TRBV6-5 with TRBJ1-5; 8 bases agree with TRBD1. Germline CDR1 MNHEY, CDR2 SVGAGI. The CDR3 length is 13 residues. V was clipped by 1 base and J by 11 bases; unmatched bases: 4. CDR3: CASSYYGQGTQHF. The CDR3 nucleotides are TGTGCCAGCAGTTACTATGGACAGGGCACCCAGCATTTT.

The rearrangement uses TRBV27 and TRBJ2-7, with D perhaps matching TRBD2 (6 bases). Trimming pared 5 bases from V and 4 bases from J, leaving 18 bases between. CDR1 and CDR2 from the germline V gene are MNHEY and SMNVEV (reference sequence). The CDR3 runs 15 residues. CDR3 DNA: TGTGCCAGCAGTCCCTCGGTTAGCGGAACATACGAGCAGTACTTC. Translating it yields CASSPSVSGTYEQYF.

The J gene is TRBJ2-2, the V gene TRBV5-4; 13 bases fit TRBD2. The germline V gene has CDR1 SGHNT and CDR2 YYREEE (reference sequence). V was pared by 4 bases and J by 5 bases, with 5 bases of the junction left unmatched. There are 16 residues in the CDR3. The CDR3 DNA is TGTGCCAGCAGCCGTGGACTAGCGGGAGAGACCGGGGAGCTGTTTTTT. Amino acids: CASSRGLAGETGELFF.

CDR3 region: CASRGQGISNQPQHF. The CDR3 region has the DNA TGTGCCAGCAGGGGACAAGGAATTAGCAATCAGCCCCAGCATTTT. The rearrangement uses TRBV2 and TRBJ1-5, with D possibly being TRBD1 (6 bases). The V end lost 6 bases, the J end lost 0 bases, and 12 bases lay between the germline ends. There are 15 residues in the CDR3. The germline CDR1 and CDR2 sequences are SNHLY and FYNNEI.

This clone appeared a single time. This chain uses TRBV7-6 with TRBJ2-7; no reliable D call. CDR3 length: 15 residues. CDR1 and CDR2 (germline): SGHVS, FNYEAQ. Deletions cut 5 bases from V and 6 bases from J, with 20 bases between. The CDR3 sequence is CASSPTRNRLGEQYF. The CDR3 nucleotides are TGTGCCAGCAGCCCAACCAGGAATAGGCTGGGCGAGCAGTACTTC.

The V call is TRBV19, the J call TRBJ2-3, with a tentative D call TRBD2 (6 bases). V was pared by 10 bases and J by 5 bases, with 16 bases between. Germline V gene data show CDR1 as LNHDA and CDR2 as SQIVND (reference sequence). The CDR3 covers 13 residues. The CDR3 nucleotides are TGTGCCATTTCCGACACGGAGGGAGATACGCAGTATTTT. It encodes CAISDTEGDTQYF.

In this sample, this clone turned up a few times. Other nucleotide sequences from this sample produce the same CDR3. J is TRBJ1-2 and V is TRBV29-1; 7 bases line up with TRBD1. J was trimmed by 8 bases and V by 3 bases; bases with no gene match: 6. In germline, CDR1 is SQVTM, CDR2 ANQGSEA. The CDR3 runs 12 residues. The CDR3 loop is CSVDRQGGGYTF. The CDR3 DNA is TGCAGCGTTGACAGACAGGGAGGAGGCTACACCTTC. The full variable domain, in which reference TRBV29-1 and TRBJ1-2 provide the parts outside the CDR3, is SAVISQKPSRDICQRGTSLTIQCQVDSQVTMMFWYRQQPGQSLTLIATANQGSEATYESGFVIDKFPISRPNLTFSTLTVSNMSPEDSSIYLCSVDRQGGGYTFGSGTRLTVV.

This clone was counted only a few times. The rearrangement uses TRBV2 and TRBJ1-2, with 7 positions matching TRBD1. This CDR3 contains 10 residues. J lost 8 bases, V lost 10 bases, and 4 bases had no gene match. Per germline, CDR1 SNHLY and CDR2 FYNNEI. CDR3 amino acids: CATGQRGYTF. The CDR3 DNA reads as TGTGCCACGGGACAGAGAGGCTACACCTTC.

This clone appeared once. This chain uses TRBV28 with TRBJ2-1; 12 nucleotides match TRBD1. V lost 4 bases to trimming and J lost 6 bases; unmatched junction nucleotides: 13. This CDR3 spans 18 amino acids. From germline, CDR1 is MDHEN and CDR2 SYDVKM. The CDR3 here is CASSSSFRRDRGLNEQFF. The CDR3 DNA is TGTGCCAGCAGTTCATCCTTCCGCCGGGACAGGGGGCTCAATGAGCAGTTCTTC.

V gene TRBV5-5 combines with J gene TRBJ2-7; D is undetermined. V lost 2 bases and J lost 2, with 11 bases in between. The CDR3 covers 14 residues. Germline CDR1 SGHKS, CDR2 YYEKEE (reference sequence). DNA for the CDR3: TGTGCCAGCAGCTTTGGGTCAGGCACCTACGAGCAGTACGTC. Its translation is CASSFGSGTYEQYV.

In its sample, this clone was seen once. This chain joins TRBV5-1 and TRBJ2-3; D perhaps matches TRBD1 (6 bases). The CDR3 extends over 15 amino acids. Trimming removed 4 bases from V and 4 bases from J, with 16 bases in between. Germline-derived CDR1 and CDR2 are SGHRS and YFSETQ. As DNA, the CDR3 is TGCGCCAGCAGCATACAGGGAAAGGGAGCAGATACGCAGTATTTT. It encodes CASSIQGKGADTQYF.

This chain connects TRBV19 to TRBJ2-1, with TRBD2 matching 8 bases. Per germline, CDR1 LNHDA and CDR2 SQIVND (reference sequence). The V and J ends lost 4 bases and 9 bases, in that order; junction bases with no gene match: 14. The CDR3 is 16 amino acids. The CDR3: CASSRAAGALSSEQFF. DNA of the CDR3: TGTGCCAGTAGTAGGGCAGCGGGAGCACTGAGTAGTGAGCAGTTCTTC.

This clone has just a few counts. The chain is built from TRBV18 and TRBJ2-5, with TRBD1 matching over 7 bases. Germline values: CDR1 KGHSH, CDR2 LQKENI. CDR3 length: 16 amino acids. Unmatched junction bases numbered 9, after V lost 2 bases and J lost 3 bases. The CDR3: CASSPNGPTGEETQYF. DNA of the CDR3: TGTGCCAGCTCACCAAATGGGCCCACAGGGGAAGAGACCCAGTACTTC.

The chain joins TRBV6-5 to TRBJ1-5; TRBD1 matches at 11 bases. Germline values: CDR1 MNHEY, CDR2 SVGAGI. J was trimmed by 5 bases and V by 0 bases; bases with no gene match: 3. This CDR3 comprises 16 residues. CDR3 sequence (DNA): TGTGCCAGCAGTTACTCCGGGACAGGGGGTGATCAGCCCCAGCATTTT. It encodes CASSYSGTGGDQPQHF.

The genes are TRBV4-1 and TRBJ2-3; D is unresolved. Trimming took off 4 bases at V and 4 bases at J, with 9 bases between the two ends. CDR1 and CDR2 (germline): MGHRA, YSYEKL. This CDR3 has 13 residues. Here the CDR3 reads CASSRGEADTQYF. Written as DNA, the CDR3 is TGCGCCAGCAGCCGCGGAGAGGCAGATACGCAGTATTTT.

In regard to this clone: The germline gene is not matched at one end of the junction; a read error may be the cause. The CDR3: CAISDEEDSYYGYTF. In nucleotides, the CDR3 is TGTGCCATCAGTGATGAAGAGGACAGCTACTATGGCTACACCTTC. The chain links TRBV6-1 to TRBJ1-2; the D gene is possibly TRBD1 (6 bases). Germline V gene data show CDR1 as MNHNS and CDR2 as SASEGT. CDR3 length: 15 residues.

The chain has TRBV10-3 and TRBJ2-6; D is unresolved. Germline V gives CDR1 ENHRY, CDR2 SYGVKD. Trimming pared 0 bases from V and 0 bases from J, leaving 9 bases between. The length of the CDR3 is 17 residues. The CDR3 sequence is CAISESASFSGANVLTF. The CDR3 coding sequence is TGTGCCATCAGTGAGTCGGCGAGTTTCTCTGGGGCCAACGTCCTGACTTTC.

This chain joins TRBV2 and TRBJ2-2; TRBD2 might be the D (7 bases). Trimming left V 6 bases short and J 5 bases short, with 19 bases between. This CDR3 contains 16 residues. Germline V gives CDR1 SNHLY, CDR2 FYNNEI. DNA for the CDR3: TGTGCCAGCAGACCCCTTGCGGGGGCTGGTACCGGGGAGCTGTTTTTT. It is translated as CASRPLAGAGTGELFF.

This chain uses TRBV6-5 with TRBJ2-7; no reliable D call. The CDR3 is 12 amino acids. V was trimmed by 10 bases and J by 4 bases, leaving 14 bases between them. CDR1 is MNHEY, CDR2 SVGAGI, per germline. This CDR3 is CATLDGRYEQYV. The CDR3 bases are TGTGCCACTCTCGACGGACGTTACGAGCAGTACGTC.

The V call is TRBV7-9, the J call TRBJ2-7; D tentatively fits TRBD1 or TRBD2 (5 bases each). CDR1 and CDR2 from the germline V gene are SEHNR and FQNEAQ (reference sequence). V lost 1 base, J lost 9 bases, and 10 bases lay in between. This CDR3 has 12 residues. CDR3 residues: CASSLGAGTQYF. Here the CDR3 DNA reads TGTGCCAGCAGCTTAGGCGCCGGGACGCAGTACTTC.

The chain couples TRBV11-2 to TRBJ2-7, with 8 bases lining up with TRBD1. The germline CDR1 and CDR2 sequences are SGHAT and FQNNGV. With 4 bases clipped from V and 2 bases from J, the junction kept 10 bases outside the gene matches. The length of the CDR3 is 16 residues. The DNA for the CDR3 is TGTGCCAGCAGCTCACCCAGGGGGCCTAGACCCTACGAGCAGTACTTC. Encoded protein: CASSSPRGPRPYEQYF.

The chain links TRBV6-5 to TRBJ2-3; the match to TRBD2 covers 8 bases. Looked up from germline, CDR1 is MNHEY and CDR2 is SVGAGI. The CDR3 contains 15 residues. The V gene end was trimmed by 6 bases and the J gene end by 0 bases; junction bases not matched to a gene: 5. The CDR3 nucleotides are TGTGCCAGCAGGCTAGCGGGTTCTAGCACAGATACGCAGTATTTT. It specifies CASRLAGSSTDTQYF.

This chain links TRBV18 with TRBJ1-2; D is unresolved. With 3 bases removed from V and 1 base from J, the gap between germline ends came to 6 bases. Per the germline V gene, CDR1 is KGHSH and CDR2 is LQKENI. The CDR3 covers 13 residues. CDR3 loop: CASSPGLNYGYTF. CDR3 in DNA: TGTGCCAGCTCACCTGGGCTTAACTATGGCTACACCTTC.